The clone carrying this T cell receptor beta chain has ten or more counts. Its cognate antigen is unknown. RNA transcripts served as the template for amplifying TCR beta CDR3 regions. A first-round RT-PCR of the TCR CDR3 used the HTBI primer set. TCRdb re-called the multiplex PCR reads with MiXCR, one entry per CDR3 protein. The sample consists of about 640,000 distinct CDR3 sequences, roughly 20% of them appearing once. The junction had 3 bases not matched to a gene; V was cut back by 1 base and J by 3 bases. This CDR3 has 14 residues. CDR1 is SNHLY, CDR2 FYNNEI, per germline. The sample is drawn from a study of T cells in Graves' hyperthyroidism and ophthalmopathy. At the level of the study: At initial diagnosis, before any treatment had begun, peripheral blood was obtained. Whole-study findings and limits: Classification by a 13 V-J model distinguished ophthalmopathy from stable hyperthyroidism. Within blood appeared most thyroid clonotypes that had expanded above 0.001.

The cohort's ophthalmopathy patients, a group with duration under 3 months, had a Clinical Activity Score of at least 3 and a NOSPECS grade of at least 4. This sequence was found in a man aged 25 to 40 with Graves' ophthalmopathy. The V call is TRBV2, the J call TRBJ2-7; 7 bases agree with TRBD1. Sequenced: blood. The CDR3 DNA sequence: TGTGCCAGCAGTGAAGACAGGGGAGACTACGAGCAGTACTTC. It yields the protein CASSEDRGDYEQYF.